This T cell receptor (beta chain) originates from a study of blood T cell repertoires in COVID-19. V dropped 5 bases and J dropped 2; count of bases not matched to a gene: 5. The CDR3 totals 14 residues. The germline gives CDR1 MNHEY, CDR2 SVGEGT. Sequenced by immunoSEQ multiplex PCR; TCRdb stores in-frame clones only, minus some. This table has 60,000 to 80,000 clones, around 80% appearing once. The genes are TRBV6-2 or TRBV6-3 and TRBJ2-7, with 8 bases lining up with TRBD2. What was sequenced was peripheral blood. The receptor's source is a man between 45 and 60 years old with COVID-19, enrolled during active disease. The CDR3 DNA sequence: TGTGCCAGCAGTGAGAGCGGGAGCGCCTACGAGCAGTACTTC. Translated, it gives CASSESGSAYEQYF.